The 16 T cell receptor beta chains below come from one sample, sequenced in a study of early T cells in non-severe SARS-CoV-2 infection. TCRdb reprocessed the 5' RACE reads via MiXCR and lists one record per CDR3 protein. The table lists 70,000 to 75,000 distinct CDR3 sequences, 9% to 15% of them singletons. The sample comprised whole blood. The receptors were gathered from an adult who was a healthcare worker with PCR-confirmed SARS-CoV-2 infection or an uninfected control (not recorded which).

This clonotype was recorded at least ten times. J is TRBJ2-7 and V is TRBV9, with 9 bases that match TRBD1. Germline V gives CDR1 SGDLS, CDR2 YYNGEE. The J segment lost 5 bases and the V segment lost 3 bases, leaving 6 bases of the junction unmatched. CDR3 size: 14 residues. CDR3 DNA sequence: TGTGCCAGCAGCGATGGGACAGGGATCGACGAGCAGTACTTC. This gives the protein CASSDGTGIDEQYF.

There are many counts of this clonotype. The chain is built from TRBV7-8 and TRBJ2-4; 8 nucleotides align to TRBD1. Losses at the gene ends were 5 bases for V and 2 bases for J; bases not matched to a gene: 8. The CDR3 contains 16 residues. Germline V CDR1 and CDR2: SGHVS, FQNEAQ. CDR3 bases: TGTGCCAGCAGCCCCGGGACAGGTCGAACCAAAAACATTCAGTACTTC. Translating gives CASSPGTGRTKNIQYF.

This clonotype came up many times. The chain uses TRBV3-1 and TRBJ2-1; no definite D call. The germline V gene encodes CDR1 LGHDT and CDR2 YNNKEL (reference sequence). Trimming removed 0 bases from V and 4 bases from J, with 13 bases in between. The CDR3 loop spans 16 amino acids. The CDR3 spells CASSQDTRTPYNEQFF. CDR3 DNA: TGTGCCAGCAGCCAAGATACAAGGACCCCGTACAATGAGCAGTTCTTC.

The chain combines TRBV20-1 with TRBJ2-7; TRBD2 might be the D (6 bases). The germline V gene encodes CDR1 DFQATT and CDR2 SNEGSKA (reference sequence). The CDR3 has 13 residues. The CDR3 DNA sequence: TGCAGCGAAAGCGGAGGGAACTCCTACGAGCAGTACTTC. It codes for CSESGGNSYEQYF.

This clonotype was detected many times. The V gene is TRBV2, the J gene TRBJ1-6, with 8 bases identical to TRBD1. The CDR3 runs to 17 residues. The germline V gene encodes CDR1 SNHLY and CDR2 FYNNEI. The ends lost 1 base at V and 6 bases at J; junction bases unmatched: 8. The CDR3 DNA reads as TGTGCCAGCAGTGAAGGGGTCGCAGGGGGCGGTAATTCACCCCTCCACTTT. Protein sequence: CASSEGVAGGGNSPLHF.

This clonotype was seen only a few times. The rearrangement uses TRBV7-2 and TRBJ2-5, with 10 positions matching TRBD2. The CDR3 is 14 residues long. Germline V gene data show CDR1 as SGHTA and CDR2 as FQGNSA. V was pared by 1 base and J by 12 bases, with 8 bases of the junction left unmatched. The CDR3 nucleotides are TGTGCCAGCAGCTTAGGGCTAGCGGGAGCCCTTGAGTACTTC. Protein sequence: CASSLGLAGALEYF.

This chain connects TRBV29-1 to TRBJ1-5; tentative D call: TRBD1 (5 bases). The V end was cut by 4 bases, the J end by 2 bases, with 12 bases between. The CDR3 extends over 14 amino acids. Per germline, CDR1 SQVTM and CDR2 ANQGSEA. CDR3 DNA sequence: TGCAGCGTTGGGGCGGGGGAGCGCAATCAGCCCCAGCATTTT. This encodes CSVGAGERNQPQHF.

This clonotype has at least ten counts. The chain links TRBV29-1 to TRBJ2-7, with D perhaps TRBD2 (5 bases). The V and J ends lost 7 bases and 2 bases respectively, with 12 bases between them. Germline CDR1 reads SQVTM; CDR2 reads ANQGSEA. CDR3 length equals 12 residues. CDR3 sequence: CSGGVSAYEQYF. DNA of the CDR3: TGCAGCGGGGGAGTCAGTGCCTACGAGCAGTACTTC.

This clonotype was seen more than once but under ten times. The V and J genes are TRBV27 and TRBJ2-2; TRBD2 is a possible D gene (6 bases). Trimming took 9 bases from V and 6 from J, leaving 17 bases between them. Germline loops: CDR1 MNHEY, CDR2 SMNVEV (reference sequence). This CDR3 region has 14 residues. This CDR3 is CASPRQKRAGELFF. In DNA, the CDR3 is TGTGCCAGTCCTAGGCAGAAGCGGGCCGGGGAGCTGTTTTTT.

This clonotype was counted once. The chain links TRBV2 to TRBJ1-4, with D uncertain. CDR1 and CDR2 from the germline V gene are SNHLY and FYNNEI. The CDR3 length is 11 residues. The V and J ends lost 4 bases and 4 bases respectively, with 1 base between them. The DNA of the CDR3 is TGTGCCAGCAGTGGTAATGAAAAACTGTTTTTT. This gives the protein CASSGNEKLFF. Supplemented by reference TRBV2 and TRBJ1-4, the full variable domain reads EPEVTQTPSHQVTQMGQEVILRCVPISNHLYFYWYRQILGQKVEFLVSFYNNEISEKSEIFDDQFSVERPDGSNFTLKIRSTKLEDSAMYFCASSGNEKLFFGSGTQLSVL.

The chain recombines TRBV5-1 with TRBJ1-4; D might be TRBD1 (5 bases). The germline V and J ends were trimmed by 3 bases and 8 bases, with 8 bases remaining between them. CDR1 and CDR2 from the germline V gene are SGHRS and YFSETQ. This CDR3 is 12 amino acids long. The CDR3 region is CASSWGGEKLFF. In DNA, the CDR3 is TGCGCCAGCAGCTGGGGCGGCGAAAAACTGTTTTTT. The full variable domain, its missing parts supplied by reference TRBV5-1 and TRBJ1-4, is KAGVTQTPRYLIKTRGQQVTLSCSPISGHRSVSWYQQTPGQGLQFLFEYFSETQRNKGNFPGRFSGRQFSNSRSEMNVSTLELGDSALYLCASSWGGEKLFFGSGTQLSVL.

This clonotype has at least ten counts. V and J are TRBV18 and TRBJ1-2; the D gene is possibly TRBD1 (5 bases). V was cut by 2 bases and J by 4 bases, with 17 bases left in between. Germline V CDR1 and CDR2: KGHSH, LQKENI. The CDR3 is made up of 16 amino acids. Written as DNA, the CDR3 is TGTGCCAGCTCACCAACGGTCGACAGACGTTCCTATGGCTACACCTTC. This translates into CASSPTVDRRSYGYTF. The full variable domain, completed using reference TRBV18 and TRBJ1-2, is NAGVMQNPRHLVRRRGQEARLRCSPMKGHSHVYWYRQLPEEGLKFMVYLQKENIIDESGMPKERFSAEFPKEGPSILRIQQVVRGDSAAYFCASSPTVDRRSYGYTFGSGTRLTVV.

With regard to this clonotype: This may be a read error, as it is one base from a much larger clone. V gene TRBV12-3 or TRBV12-4 combines with J gene TRBJ2-5; TRBD2 aligns across 11 bases. The ends lost 5 bases at V and 4 bases at J; junction bases unmatched: 3. This CDR3 contains 14 residues. This CDR3 is CASSLLAGAETQYF. CDR3 DNA: TGTGCCAGCAGTCTACTAGCGGGAGCAGAGACCCAGTACTTC.

This clonotype was recorded a few times. The chain links TRBV3-1 to TRBJ1-1; no clear D gene. Deletions cut 3 bases from V and 6 bases from J, with 17 bases between. The length of the CDR3 is 15 residues. The V gene's germline CDR1 is LGHDT and CDR2 YNNKEL (reference sequence). The CDR3 region is CASSQWRGVGAEAFF. CDR3 DNA sequence: TGTGCCAGCAGCCAGTGGCGTGGGGTGGGTGCTGAAGCTTTCTTT.

This clonotype was seen repeatedly, ten times or more. CDR3: CASSVGHYQETQYF. The CDR3 coding sequence is TGTGCCAGCAGCGTAGGACATTACCAAGAGACCCAGTACTTC. The chain carries TRBV9 and TRBJ2-5; no firm D call. The CDR3 extends over 14 amino acids. The V end lost 0 bases, the J end lost 0 bases, and 6 bases lay between the germline ends. Germline lookup yields CDR1 SGDLS and CDR2 YYNGEE.

The rearrangement uses TRBV5-4 and TRBJ2-1; a possible D gene is TRBD2 (6 bases). This CDR3 spans 17 amino acids. CDR1 is SGHNT and CDR2 is YYREEE in the germline V gene (reference sequence). V lost 0 bases to trimming and J lost 0 bases, with 13 bases between them. CDR3 region: CASSLDPSENSYNEQFF. The CDR3 DNA reads TGTGCCAGCAGCTTGGATCCTAGCGAAAACTCCTACAATGAGCAGTTCTTC. The whole variable domain, remainder taken from reference TRBV5-4 and TRBJ2-1, is ETGVTQSPTHLIKTRGQQVTLRCSSQSGHNTVSWYQQALGQGPQFIFQYYREEENGRGNFPPRFSGLQFPNYSSELNVNALELDDSALYLCASSLDPSENSYNEQFFGPGTRLTVL.